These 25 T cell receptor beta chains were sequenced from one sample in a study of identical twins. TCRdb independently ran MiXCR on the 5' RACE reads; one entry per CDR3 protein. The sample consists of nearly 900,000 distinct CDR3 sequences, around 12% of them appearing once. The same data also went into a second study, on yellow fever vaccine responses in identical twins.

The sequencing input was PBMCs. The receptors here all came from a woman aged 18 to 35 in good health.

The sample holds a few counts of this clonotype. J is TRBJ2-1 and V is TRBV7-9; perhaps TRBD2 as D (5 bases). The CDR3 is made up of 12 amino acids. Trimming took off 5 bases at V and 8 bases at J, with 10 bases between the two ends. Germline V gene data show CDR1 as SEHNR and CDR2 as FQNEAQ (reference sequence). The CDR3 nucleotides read TGTGCCAGCAGCCTCCATAGCGATGAGCAGTTCTTC. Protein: CASSLHSDEQFF.

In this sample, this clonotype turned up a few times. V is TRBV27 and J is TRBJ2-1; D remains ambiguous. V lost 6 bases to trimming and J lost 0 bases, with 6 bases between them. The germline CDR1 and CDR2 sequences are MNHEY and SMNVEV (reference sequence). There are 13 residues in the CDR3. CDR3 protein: CASRIGSYNEQFF. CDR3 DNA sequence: TGTGCCAGCAGGATCGGCTCCTACAATGAGCAGTTCTTC.

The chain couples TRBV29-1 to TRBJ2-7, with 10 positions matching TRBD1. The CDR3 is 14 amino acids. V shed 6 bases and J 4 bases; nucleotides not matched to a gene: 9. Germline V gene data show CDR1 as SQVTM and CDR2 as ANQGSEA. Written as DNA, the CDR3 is TGCAGCGTCGCGCCGGGACAGGGGATTTACGAGCAGTACTTC. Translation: CSVAPGQGIYEQYF.

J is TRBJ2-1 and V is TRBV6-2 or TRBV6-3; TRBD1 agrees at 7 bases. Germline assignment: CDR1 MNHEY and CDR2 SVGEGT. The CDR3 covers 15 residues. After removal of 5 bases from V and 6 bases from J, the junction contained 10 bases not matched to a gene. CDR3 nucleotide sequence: TGTGCCAGCAGTCAAGACAGGGTAATTGTCAATGAGCAGTTCTTC. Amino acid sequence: CASSQDRVIVNEQFF.

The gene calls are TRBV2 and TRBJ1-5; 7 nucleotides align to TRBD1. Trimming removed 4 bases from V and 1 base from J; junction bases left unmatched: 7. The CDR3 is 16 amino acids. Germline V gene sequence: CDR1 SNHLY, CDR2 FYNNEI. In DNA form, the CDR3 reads TGTGCCAGCAGTGTATTTTCCAGGGGGAGCAATCAGCCCCAGCATTTT. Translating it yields CASSVFSRGSNQPQHF.

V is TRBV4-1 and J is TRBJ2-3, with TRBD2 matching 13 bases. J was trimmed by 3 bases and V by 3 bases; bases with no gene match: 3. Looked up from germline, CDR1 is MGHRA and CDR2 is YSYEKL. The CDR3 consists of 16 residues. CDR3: CASSQTSGRNTDTQYF. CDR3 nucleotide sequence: TGCGCCAGCAGCCAGACTAGCGGGAGGAATACAGATACGCAGTATTTT.

CDR3 nucleotides: TGTGCCAGCAGCTCGGACGGGGATGCAGATACGCAGTATTTT. Translation: CASSSDGDADTQYF. This chain connects TRBV7-9 to TRBJ2-3, with a possible D match to TRBD2 (5 bases). CDR3 size: 14 residues. Trimming took off 4 bases at V and 4 bases at J, with 12 bases between the two ends. From germline, CDR1 is SEHNR and CDR2 FQNEAQ (reference sequence). The whole variable domain, remainder taken from reference TRBV7-9 and TRBJ2-3, is DTGVSQNPRHKITKRGQNVTFRCDPISEHNRLYWYRQTLGQGPEFLTYFQNEAQLEKSRLLSDRFSAERPKGSFSTLEIQRTEQGDSAMYLCASSSDGDADTQYFGPGTRLTVL.

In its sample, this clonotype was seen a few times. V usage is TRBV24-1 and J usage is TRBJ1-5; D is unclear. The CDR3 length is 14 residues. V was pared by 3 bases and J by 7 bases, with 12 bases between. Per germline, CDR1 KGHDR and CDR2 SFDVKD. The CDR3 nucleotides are TGTGCCACCAGTGATCGCCAGGCCCGGCAGCCCCAGCATTTT. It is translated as CATSDRQARQPQHF.

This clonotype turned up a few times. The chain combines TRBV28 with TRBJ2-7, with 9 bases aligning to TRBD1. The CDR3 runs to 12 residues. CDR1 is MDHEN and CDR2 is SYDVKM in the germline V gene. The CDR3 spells CGTDRGSYEQYF. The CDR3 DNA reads TGTGGCACGGACAGGGGCTCCTACGAGCAGTACTTC.

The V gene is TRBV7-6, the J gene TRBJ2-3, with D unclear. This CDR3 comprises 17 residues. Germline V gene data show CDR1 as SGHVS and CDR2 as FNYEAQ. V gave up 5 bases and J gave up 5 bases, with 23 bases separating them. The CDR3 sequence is CASSPPPGGPSVDTQYF. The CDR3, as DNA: TGTGCCAGCAGCCCACCCCCTGGCGGACCTTCCGTAGATACGCAGTATTTT.

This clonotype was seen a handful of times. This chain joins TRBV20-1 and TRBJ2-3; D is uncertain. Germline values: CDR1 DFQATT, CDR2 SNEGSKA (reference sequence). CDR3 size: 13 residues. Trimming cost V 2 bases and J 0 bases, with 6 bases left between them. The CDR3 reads CSARPLSTDTQYF. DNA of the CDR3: TGCAGTGCTAGACCCCTAAGCACAGATACGCAGTATTTT.

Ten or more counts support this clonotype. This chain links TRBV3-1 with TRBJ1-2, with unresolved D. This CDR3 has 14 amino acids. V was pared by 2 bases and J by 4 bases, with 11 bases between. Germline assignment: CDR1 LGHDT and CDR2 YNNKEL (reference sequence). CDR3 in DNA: TGTGCCAGCAGCCAATCGACAATTCCCTATGGCTACACCTTC. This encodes CASSQSTIPYGYTF.

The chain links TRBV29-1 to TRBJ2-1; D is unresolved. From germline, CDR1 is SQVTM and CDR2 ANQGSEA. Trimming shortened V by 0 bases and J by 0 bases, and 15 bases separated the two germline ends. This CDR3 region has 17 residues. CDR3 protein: CSVEEVLTHSSYNEQFF. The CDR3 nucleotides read TGCAGCGTTGAAGAGGTTCTAACCCACAGCTCCTACAATGAGCAGTTCTTC.

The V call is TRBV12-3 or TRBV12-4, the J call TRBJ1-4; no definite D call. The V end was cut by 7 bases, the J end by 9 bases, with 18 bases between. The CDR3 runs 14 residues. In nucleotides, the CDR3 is TGTGCCAGCACCGTCTGGGCCGCGCAACAAAAACTGTTTTTT. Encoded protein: CASTVWAAQQKLFF.

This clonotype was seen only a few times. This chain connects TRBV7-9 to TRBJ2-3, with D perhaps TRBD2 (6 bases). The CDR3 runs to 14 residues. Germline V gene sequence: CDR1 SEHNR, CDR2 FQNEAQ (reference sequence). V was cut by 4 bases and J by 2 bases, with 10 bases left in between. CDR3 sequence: CASSSAGHTDTQYF. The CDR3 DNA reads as TGTGCCAGCAGCTCCGCGGGGCACACAGATACGCAGTATTTT.

CDR3 sequence: CASSQGLAGDGGELFF. The CDR3 DNA reads as TGTGCCAGCAGCCAGGGACTAGCGGGAGACGGCGGGGAGCTGTTTTTT. The chain is built from TRBV7-4 and TRBJ2-2; 14 nucleotides match TRBD2. CDR3 length equals 16 residues. Germline assignment: CDR1 SGHVT and CDR2 SQSDAQ. V lost 5 bases and J lost 7; bases outside the gene matches: 6.

For the CDR3, the DNA is TGTGCCAGCAGGACAGGGGAGGCAACTAATGAAAAACTGTTTTTT. Encoded protein: CASRTGEATNEKLFF. This chain uses TRBV6-1 with TRBJ1-4; 8 positions agree with TRBD1. The junction had 3 bases not matched to a gene; V was cut back by 6 bases and J by 0 bases. This CDR3 is built from 15 residues. Per germline, CDR1 MNHNS and CDR2 SASEGT.

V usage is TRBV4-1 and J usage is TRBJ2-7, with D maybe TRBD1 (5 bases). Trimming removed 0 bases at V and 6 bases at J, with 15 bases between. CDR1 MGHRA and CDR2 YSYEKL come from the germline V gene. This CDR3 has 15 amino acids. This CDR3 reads CASSQEWDGRAEQYV. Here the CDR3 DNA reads TGCGCCAGCAGCCAAGAATGGGATGGCAGGGCCGAGCAGTACGTC.

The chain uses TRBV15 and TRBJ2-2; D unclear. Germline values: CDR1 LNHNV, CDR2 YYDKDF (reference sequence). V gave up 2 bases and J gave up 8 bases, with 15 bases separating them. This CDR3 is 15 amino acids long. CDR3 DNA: TGTGCCACCAGCAGACCTACCACCTCAGTGGGGGAGCTGTTTTTT. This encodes CATSRPTTSVGELFF. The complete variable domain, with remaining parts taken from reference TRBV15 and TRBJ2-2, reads DAMVIQNPRYQVTQFGKPVTLSCSQTLNHNVMYWYQQKSSQAPKLLFHYYDKDFNNEADTPDNFQSRRPNTSFCFLDIRSPGLGDTAMYLCATSRPTTSVGELFFGEGSRLTVL.

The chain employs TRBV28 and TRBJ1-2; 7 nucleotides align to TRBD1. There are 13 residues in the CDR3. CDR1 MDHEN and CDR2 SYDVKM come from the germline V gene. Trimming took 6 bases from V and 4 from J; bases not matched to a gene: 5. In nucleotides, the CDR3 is TGTGCCAGCAGCGTGACAGGGTTCTATGGCTACACCTTC. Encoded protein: CASSVTGFYGYTF.

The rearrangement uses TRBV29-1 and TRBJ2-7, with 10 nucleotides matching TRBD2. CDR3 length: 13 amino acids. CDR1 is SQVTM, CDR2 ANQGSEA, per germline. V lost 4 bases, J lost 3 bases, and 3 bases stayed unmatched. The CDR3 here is CSVGTSGLYEQYF. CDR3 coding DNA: TGCAGCGTTGGGACTAGCGGACTCTACGAGCAGTACTTC.

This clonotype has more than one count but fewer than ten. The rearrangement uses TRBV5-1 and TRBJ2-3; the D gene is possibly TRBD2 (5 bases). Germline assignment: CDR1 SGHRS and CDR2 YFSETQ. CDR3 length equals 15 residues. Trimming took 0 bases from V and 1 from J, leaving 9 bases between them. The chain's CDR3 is CASSLVAYGTDTQYF. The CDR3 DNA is TGCGCCAGCAGCTTGGTAGCGTACGGCACAGATACGCAGTATTTT.

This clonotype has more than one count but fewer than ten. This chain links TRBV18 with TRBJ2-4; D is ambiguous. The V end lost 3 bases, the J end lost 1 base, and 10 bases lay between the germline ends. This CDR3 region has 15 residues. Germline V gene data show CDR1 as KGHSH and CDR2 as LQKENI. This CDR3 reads CASSPPVRAKNIQYF. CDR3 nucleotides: TGTGCCAGCTCACCGCCCGTTCGGGCCAAAAACATTCAGTACTTC.

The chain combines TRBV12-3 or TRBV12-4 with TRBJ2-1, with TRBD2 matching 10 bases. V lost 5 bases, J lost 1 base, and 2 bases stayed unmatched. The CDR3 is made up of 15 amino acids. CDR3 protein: CASSGLADSYNEQFF. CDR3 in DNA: TGTGCCAGCAGTGGACTAGCGGATTCCTACAATGAGCAGTTCTTC.

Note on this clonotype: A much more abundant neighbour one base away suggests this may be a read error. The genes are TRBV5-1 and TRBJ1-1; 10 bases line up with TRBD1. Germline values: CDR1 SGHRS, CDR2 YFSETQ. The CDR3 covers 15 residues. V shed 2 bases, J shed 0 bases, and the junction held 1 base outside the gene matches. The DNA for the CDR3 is TGCGCCAGCAGCTTCGGACAGGGGGTGAACACTGAAGCTTTCTTT. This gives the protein CASSFGQGVNTEAFF.